This passage covers 22 T cell receptor beta chains from one sample sequenced in a study of blood T cell repertoires in COVID-19. Clones were sequenced by immunoSEQ multiplex PCR, and TCRdb holds only the in-frame ones, with some missing. Of fewer than 200,000 clones listed, more than 75% are singletons. What was sequenced was peripheral blood. The origin of the receptors is a man in his late teens or twenties with COVID-19, enrolled during active disease.

The J gene is TRBJ2-1, the V gene TRBV29-1; unclear D gene. Germline-derived CDR1 and CDR2 are SQVTM and ANQGSEA. Deletions cut 6 bases from V and 7 bases from J, with 16 bases between. The CDR3 consists of 13 residues. In DNA form, the CDR3 reads TGCAGCGTCCTGGGCCCTTCTTGGAATGAGCAGTTCTTC. This codes for CSVLGPSWNEQFF.

V and J are TRBV7-9 and TRBJ2-7, with a tentative D call TRBD1 (6 bases). This CDR3 is built from 16 residues. The germline CDR1 and CDR2 sequences are SEHNR and FQNEAQ (reference sequence). V was pared by 5 bases and J by 1 base, with 18 bases between. The CDR3 nucleotides read TGTGCCAGCAGCCCCTCGGCCTGGACAGCATCCTACGAGCAGTACTTC. As protein: CASSPSAWTASYEQYF.

V is TRBV7-9 and J is TRBJ1-4, with D perhaps matching TRBD1 (5 bases). V lost 5 bases, J lost 6 bases, and 10 bases lay in between. The CDR3 length is 13 residues. The germline CDR1 and CDR2 sequences are SEHNR and FQNEAQ (reference sequence). The CDR3: CASSQDTHEKLFF. Here the CDR3 DNA reads TGTGCCAGCAGCCAGGACACCCATGAAAAACTGTTTTTT.

This chain links TRBV5-6 with TRBJ1-2; 7 bases agree with TRBD1. Unmatched junction bases numbered 11, after V lost 1 base and J lost 8 bases. Germline V CDR1 and CDR2: SGHDT, YYEEEE. The CDR3 spans 15 residues. The CDR3 coding sequence is TGTGCCAGCAGCTTGCGCCCCCCGACAGGGCTCGGCTACACCTTC. It codes for CASSLRPPTGLGYTF.

This clone occurred a few times. V is TRBV15 and J is TRBJ1-1; D perhaps matches TRBD1 (5 bases). V was pared by 2 bases and J by 5 bases, with 15 bases between. This CDR3 contains 15 residues. Germline CDR1 and CDR2: LNHNV and YYDKDF (reference sequence). DNA for the CDR3: TGTGCCACCAGCAGATTGCCGGCAGGGAAGACTGAAGCTTTCTTT. It yields the protein CATSRLPAGKTEAFF.

The V call is TRBV28, the J call TRBJ2-7, with 7 nucleotides matching TRBD2. V was clipped by 4 bases and J by 0 bases; unmatched bases: 9. In germline, CDR1 is MDHEN, CDR2 SYDVKM. The CDR3 has 16 amino acids. CDR3 DNA sequence: TGTGCCAGCAGTTCCCCCGGGAGGCACAGCTCCTACGAGCAGTACTTC. Translating gives CASSSPGRHSSYEQYF.

The rearrangement uses TRBV6-5 and TRBJ1-5, with TRBD1 as a possible D gene (5 bases). Germline-derived CDR1 and CDR2 are MNHEY and SVGAGI. There are 15 residues in the CDR3. The V and J ends lost 6 bases and 0 bases respectively, with 12 bases between them. Here the CDR3 reads CASRSGLYSNQPQHF. The CDR3 DNA reads as TGTGCCAGCAGATCAGGGCTCTATAGCAATCAGCCCCAGCATTTT.

This clone was detected once. The chain uses TRBV28 and TRBJ1-4, with TRBD1 as a possible D gene (5 bases). Germline V gene lookup returns CDR1 MDHEN and CDR2 SYDVKM. There are 12 residues in the CDR3. Trimming shortened V by 2 bases and J by 12 bases, and 10 bases separated the two germline ends. The CDR3: CASSLMWGELFF. Written as DNA, the CDR3 is TGTGCCAGCAGTTTAATGTGGGGGGAACTGTTTTTT.

This clone was recorded only once. In DNA form, the CDR3 reads TGCAGTGCTACAATTGCCAGGACCCAGTACTTC. Translated, it gives CSATIARTQYF. This rearrangement joins TRBV20-1 to TRBJ2-5; no clear D. Trimming left V 4 bases short and J 7 bases short, with 10 bases between. The CDR3 runs to 11 residues. The germline V gene has CDR1 DFQATT and CDR2 SNEGSKA (reference sequence).

The chain couples TRBV7-2 to TRBJ1-1, with 7 bases lining up with TRBD1. The germline CDR1 and CDR2 sequences are SGHTA and FQGNSA. V gave up 5 bases and J gave up 5 bases; unmatched junction bases: 11. This CDR3 spans 15 amino acids. The chain's CDR3 is CASSPLFSGGTEAFF. The CDR3 region has the DNA TGTGCCAGCAGCCCCCTTTTCTCAGGGGGGACTGAAGCTTTCTTT.

The V and J genes are TRBV5-5 and TRBJ2-7; the match to TRBD2 covers 9 bases. V shed 4 bases and J 6 bases; nucleotides not matched to a gene: 8. The germline V gene encodes CDR1 SGHKS and CDR2 YYEKEE (reference sequence). The CDR3 sequence is 14 residues long. CDR3: CASSPGLAGSEQYF. The CDR3 nucleotides read TGTGCCAGCAGCCCGGGGCTAGCGGGATCCGAGCAGTACTTC.

This sequence joins TRBV4-1 and TRBJ1-4; D might be TRBD1 (6 bases). Trimming left V 0 bases short and J 7 bases short, with 18 bases between. CDR3 length: 17 amino acids. Germline CDR1 is MGHRA and CDR2 is YSYEKL. The DNA of the CDR3 is TGCGCCAGCAGCCAAGAAGAATACAGGGCGGATAGTGAAAAACTGTTTTTT. This encodes CASSQEEYRADSEKLFF.

The chain couples TRBV3-1 (or the pseudogene TRBV3-2) to TRBJ2-7; TRBD2 matches at 8 bases. V dropped 0 bases and J dropped 3; count of bases not matched to a gene: 4. The germline CDR1 and CDR2 sequences are LGHDT and YNNKEL (reference sequence). The CDR3 runs to 15 residues. The CDR3 region has the DNA TGTGCCAGCAGCCAAGAACGGACTAGCAGCTACGAGCAGTACTTC. Amino acids: CASSQERTSSYEQYF.

J is TRBJ2-7 and V is TRBV27; TRBD1 agrees at 7 bases. CDR1 is MNHEY and CDR2 is SMNVEV in the germline V gene (reference sequence). With 6 bases clipped from V and 3 bases from J, the junction kept 8 bases outside the gene matches. The CDR3 is made up of 14 amino acids. DNA of the CDR3: TGTGCCAGCAGCGACAGGGCCATCGGCTACGAGCAGTACTTC. This gives the protein CASSDRAIGYEQYF.

The chain recombines TRBV15 with TRBJ2-5; TRBD2 matches at 9 bases. The length of the CDR3 is 14 residues. Germline V gene sequence: CDR1 LNHNV, CDR2 YYDKDF (reference sequence). Unmatched junction bases numbered 6, after V lost 6 bases and J lost 4 bases. The CDR3 loop reads CATRAGGPGETQYF. As DNA, the CDR3 is TGTGCCACCAGGGCGGGAGGGCCGGGAGAGACCCAGTACTTC. The whole variable domain, filled in from reference TRBV15 and TRBJ2-5, reads DAMVIQNPRYQVTQFGKPVTLSCSQTLNHNVMYWYQQKSSQAPKLLFHYYDKDFNNEADTPDNFQSRRPNTSFCFLDIRSPGLGDTAMYLCATRAGGPGETQYFGPGTRLLVL.

The gene calls are TRBV6-5 and TRBJ1-5; perhaps TRBD1 as D (6 bases). This CDR3 contains 14 residues. Germline V CDR1 and CDR2: MNHEY, SVGAGI. Between the trimmed V and J ends, which lost 4 bases and 7 bases, there was a span of 14 bases. The CDR3 region is CASSFDRTLQPQHF. DNA of the CDR3: TGTGCCAGCAGTTTCGACAGGACCTTGCAGCCCCAGCATTTT.

This sequence joins TRBV2 and TRBJ2-2; 8 positions agree with TRBD1. V shed 10 bases, J shed 4 bases, and the junction held 8 bases outside the gene matches. Germline values: CDR1 SNHLY, CDR2 FYNNEI. The CDR3 has 14 amino acids. CDR3 amino acids: CATRQGLATGELFF. The CDR3 DNA reads TGTGCCACCCGACAGGGGTTGGCCACCGGGGAGCTGTTTTTT.

The V and J genes are TRBV5-1 and TRBJ1-4; D uncertain. V gave up 4 bases and J gave up 7 bases, with 14 bases separating them. CDR1 and CDR2 (germline): SGHRS, YFSETQ. The CDR3 length is 14 residues. CDR3: CASSPTTTLEKLFF. The CDR3 nucleotides read TGCGCCAGCAGCCCCACGACGACACTTGAAAAACTGTTTTTT.

CDR3 nucleotide sequence: TGTGCCAGCAGCGGGATCGGGAGCGTCGGCGACAATGAGCAGTTCTTC. It codes for CASSGIGSVGDNEQFF. J is TRBJ2-1 and V is TRBV7-9; maybe TRBD2 (6 bases). V gave up 5 bases and J gave up 5 bases, with 19 bases separating them. The CDR3 extends over 16 amino acids. Looked up from germline, CDR1 is SEHNR and CDR2 is FQNEAQ (reference sequence). Using reference TRBV7-9 and TRBJ2-1 for the parts outside the CDR3, the full variable domain is DTGVSQNPRHKITKRGQNVTFRCDPISEHNRLYWYRQTLGQGPEFLTYFQNEAQLEKSRLLSDRFSAERPKGSFSTLEIQRTEQGDSAMYLCASSGIGSVGDNEQFFGPGTRLTVL.

This chain connects TRBV27 to TRBJ2-3; a possible D gene is TRBD2 (6 bases). The CDR3 is 16 amino acids. Per germline, CDR1 MNHEY and CDR2 SMNVEV (reference sequence). Deletions cut 4 bases from V and 5 bases from J, with 19 bases between. CDR3 in DNA: TGTGCCAGCAGTTCCGGCGCGGGACGTTTAAGAGATACGCAGTATTTT. It encodes CASSSGAGRLRDTQYF.

This chain uses TRBV27 with TRBJ2-7, with D tentatively TRBD1 (6 bases). Trimming removed 2 bases at V and 2 bases at J, with 10 bases between. The germline V gene has CDR1 MNHEY and CDR2 SMNVEV (reference sequence). CDR3 size: 14 residues. The CDR3 DNA reads as TGTGCCAGCAGTTTACAACAGGGCACCTACGAGCAGTACTTC. It specifies CASSLQQGTYEQYF.

The chain uses TRBV27 and TRBJ1-1; D is unresolved. Germline CDR1 and CDR2: MNHEY and SMNVEV (reference sequence). CDR3 length equals 12 residues. V lost 4 bases, J lost 1 base, and 4 bases lay in between. For the CDR3, the DNA is TGTGCCAGCAGTTCCGGGAACACTGAAGCTTTCTTT. Amino acid sequence: CASSSGNTEAFF.